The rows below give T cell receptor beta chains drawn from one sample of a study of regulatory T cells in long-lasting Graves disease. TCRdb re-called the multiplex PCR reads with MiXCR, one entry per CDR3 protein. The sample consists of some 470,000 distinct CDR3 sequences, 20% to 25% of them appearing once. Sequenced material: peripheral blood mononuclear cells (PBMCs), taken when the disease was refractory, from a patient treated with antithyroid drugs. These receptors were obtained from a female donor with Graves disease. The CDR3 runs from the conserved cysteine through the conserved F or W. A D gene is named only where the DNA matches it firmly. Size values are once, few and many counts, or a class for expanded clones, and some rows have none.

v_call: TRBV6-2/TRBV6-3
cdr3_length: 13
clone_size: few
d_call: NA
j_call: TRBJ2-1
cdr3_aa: CASSYPLANEQFF
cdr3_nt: TGTGCCAGCAGTTACCCCCTGGCCAATGAGCAGTTCTTC

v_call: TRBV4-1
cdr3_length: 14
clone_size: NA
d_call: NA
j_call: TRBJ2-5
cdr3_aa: CASSQVGGRETQYF
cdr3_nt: TGCGCCAGCAGCCAAGTCGGGGGACGGGAGACCCAGTACTTC

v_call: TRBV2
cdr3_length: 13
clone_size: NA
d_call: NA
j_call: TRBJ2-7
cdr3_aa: CASSEFPSYEQYF
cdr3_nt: TGTGCCAGCAGTGAATTTCCGTCCTACGAGCAGTACTTC

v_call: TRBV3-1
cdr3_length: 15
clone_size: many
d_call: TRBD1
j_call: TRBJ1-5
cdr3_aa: CASSSGGEGHQPQHF
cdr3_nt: TGTGCCAGCAGCTCAGGGGGCGAGGGTCATCAGCCCCAGCATTTT

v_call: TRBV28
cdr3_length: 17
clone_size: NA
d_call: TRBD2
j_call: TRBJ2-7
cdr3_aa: CASSSTLSGREFYEQYF
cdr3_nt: TGTGCCAGCAGTTCTACTCTTTCCGGGAGGGAGTTCTACGAGCAGTACTTC

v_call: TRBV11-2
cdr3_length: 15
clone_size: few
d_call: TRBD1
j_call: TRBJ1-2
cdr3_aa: CASSLVRGQGYGYTF
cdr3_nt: TGTGCCAGCAGCTTAGTCCGGGGACAGGGTTATGGCTACACCTTC

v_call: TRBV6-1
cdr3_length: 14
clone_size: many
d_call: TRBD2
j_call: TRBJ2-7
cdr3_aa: CASSPPGGGYEQYF
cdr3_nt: TGTGCCAGCAGTCCCCCCGGCGGGGGCTACGAGCAGTACTTC

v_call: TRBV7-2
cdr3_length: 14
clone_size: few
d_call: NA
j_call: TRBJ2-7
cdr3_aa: CASSLGPLPDPQYF
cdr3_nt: TGTGCCAGCAGCTTAGGGCCCCTCCCTGACCCCCAGTACTTC

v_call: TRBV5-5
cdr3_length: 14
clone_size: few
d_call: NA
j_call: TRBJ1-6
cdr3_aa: CASSRTGSDSPLHF
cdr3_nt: TGTGCCAGCAGCCGAACAGGGAGCGATTCACCCCTCCACTTT

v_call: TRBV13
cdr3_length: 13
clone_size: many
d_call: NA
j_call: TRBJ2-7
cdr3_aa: CASSLGRYYEQYF
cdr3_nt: TGTGCCAGCAGCTTAGGCAGGTACTACGAGCAGTACTTC

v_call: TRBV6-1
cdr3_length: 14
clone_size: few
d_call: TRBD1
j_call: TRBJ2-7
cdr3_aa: CASRRTGGEYEQYF
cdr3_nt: TGTGCCAGCAGAAGGACAGGGGGCGAATACGAGCAGTACTTC

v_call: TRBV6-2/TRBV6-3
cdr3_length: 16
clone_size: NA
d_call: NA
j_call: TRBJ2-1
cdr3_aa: CASSYSTGVWSNEQFF
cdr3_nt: TGTGCCAGCAGTTACTCGACGGGGGTCTGGTCCAATGAGCAGTTCTTC

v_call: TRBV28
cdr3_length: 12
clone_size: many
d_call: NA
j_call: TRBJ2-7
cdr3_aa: CASSFRSYEQYF
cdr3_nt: TGTGCCAGCAGTTTCCGTTCGTACGAGCAGTACTTC

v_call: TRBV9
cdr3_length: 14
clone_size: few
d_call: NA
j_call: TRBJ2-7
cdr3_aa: CASSVAGGDYEQYF
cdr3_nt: TGTGCCAGCAGCGTAGCCGGGGGAGACTACGAGCAGTACTTC

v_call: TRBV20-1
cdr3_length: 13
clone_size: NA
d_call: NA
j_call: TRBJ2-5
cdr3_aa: CSARVGGAVTQYF
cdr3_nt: TGCAGTGCTAGAGTGGGGGGGGCGGTGACCCAGTACTTC

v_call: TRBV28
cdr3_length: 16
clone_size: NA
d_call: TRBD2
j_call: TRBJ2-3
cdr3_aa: CASSLLAVTSEDTQYF
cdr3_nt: TGTGCCAGCAGTTTACTAGCGGTGACCTCTGAAGATACGCAGTATTTT

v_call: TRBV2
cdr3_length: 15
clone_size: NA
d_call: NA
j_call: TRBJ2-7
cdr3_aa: CASSEVVVPTYEQYF
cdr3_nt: TGTGCCAGCAGTGAAGTGGTCGTCCCAACCTACGAGCAGTACTTC

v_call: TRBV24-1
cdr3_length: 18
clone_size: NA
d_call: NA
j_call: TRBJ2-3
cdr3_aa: CATSDSDVRGSDTDTQYF
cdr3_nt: TGTGCCACCAGTGATTCCGACGTGCGGGGTTCGGACACAGATACGCAGTATTTT

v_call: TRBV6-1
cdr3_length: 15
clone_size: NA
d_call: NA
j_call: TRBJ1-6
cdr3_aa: CASSELGGNNSPLHF
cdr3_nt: TGTGCCAGCAGTGAATTAGGGGGGAATAATTCACCCCTCCACTTT

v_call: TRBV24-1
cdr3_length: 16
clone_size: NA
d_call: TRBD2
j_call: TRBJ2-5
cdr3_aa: CATSDSGLAGAETQYF
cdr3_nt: TGTGCCACCAGTGATTCCGGACTAGCGGGAGCAGAGACCCAGTACTTC

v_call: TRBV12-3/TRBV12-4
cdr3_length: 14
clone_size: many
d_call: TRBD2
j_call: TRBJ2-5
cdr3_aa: CASSFNSGKETQYF
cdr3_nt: TGTGCCAGCAGTTTTAACAGCGGGAAAGAGACCCAGTACTTC